This passage covers 32 T cell receptor beta chains from one sample sequenced in a study of monozygotic twins with inflammatory bowel disease. No DNA is given; TCRdb re-called the 5' RACE reads and lists each CDR3 protein once. Here the sample table reports 200,000 to 250,000 distinct CDR3 sequences. Sequenced input: blood. The origin of the receptors is a human donor with ulcerative colitis or Crohn's disease, or a healthy co-twin of an affected twin (not recorded which).

The chain joins TRBV18 to TRBJ1-2; TCRdb names TRBD1, which stays unverified in the absence of DNA. The CDR3 covers 13 residues. CDR1 and CDR2 from the germline V gene are KGHSH and LQKENI. CDR3 region: CASSLSYRDGYTF.

The rearrangement uses TRBV2 and TRBJ1-5; there is no DNA to check the TCRdb D call of TRBD1. The CDR3 sequence is 12 residues long. CDR1 is SNHLY and CDR2 is FYNNEI in the germline V gene. The CDR3: CASSGRGDPQHF. Full variable domain (rest looked up from reference TRBV2 and TRBJ1-5): EPEVTQTPSHQVTQMGQEVILRCVPISNHLYFYWYRQILGQKVEFLVSFYNNEISEKSEIFDDQFSVERPDGSNFTLKIRSTKLEDSAMYFCASSGRGDPQHFGDGTRLSIL.

The V call is TRBV20-1, the J call TRBJ2-3; TCRdb reports TRBD1, a call that lacks DNA to check it against. This CDR3 region has 13 residues. Germline V CDR1 and CDR2: DFQATT, SNEGSKA (reference sequence). The CDR3 is CSVRAGGADTQYF.

The V and J genes are TRBV3-1 and TRBJ1-5. The germline CDR1 and CDR2 sequences are LGHDT and YNNKEL (reference sequence). The CDR3 loop spans 15 amino acids. CDR3 sequence reads: CASSQEGGLNQPQHF.

The CDR3 here is CSVARDRGYEQYF. The gene calls are TRBV29-1 and TRBJ2-7; the TCRdb D gene call, TRBD1, has no DNA to confirm it. This CDR3 is 13 amino acids long. The germline CDR1 and CDR2 sequences are SQVTM and ANQGSEA.

This rearrangement joins TRBV18 to TRBJ2-1; the TRBD1 assignment by TCRdb is unverifiable without DNA. This CDR3 has 15 residues. Germline values: CDR1 KGHSH, CDR2 LQKENI. This CDR3 reads CASSPRTGEEGERFF.

The chain couples TRBV7-2 to TRBJ1-6; there is no DNA to check the TCRdb D call of TRBD1. Germline values: CDR1 SGHTA, CDR2 FQGNSA. The CDR3 is 14 amino acids. CDR3 residues: CASSLRQGQGPLHF.

The chain uses TRBV11-2 and TRBJ2-3; TCRdb gives TRBD2 as the D gene, but with no DNA this cannot be confirmed. Germline CDR1 reads SGHAT; CDR2 reads FQNNGV. The CDR3 has 15 amino acids. CDR3 sequence reads: CASSYGTSGTDTQYF. Combining the CDR3 with reference TRBV11-2 and TRBJ2-3 gives the whole variable domain EAGVAQSPRYKIIEKRQSVAFWCNPISGHATLYWYQQILGQGPKLLIQFQNNGVVDDSQLPKDRFSAERLKGVDSTLKIQPAKLEDSAVYLCASSYGTSGTDTQYFGPGTRLTVL.

The rearrangement links TRBV4-1 to TRBJ2-4. The CDR3 covers 13 residues. Per germline, CDR1 MGHRA and CDR2 YSYEKL. CDR3 region: CASSPESGNIQYF.

The chain uses TRBV29-1 and TRBJ1-2; with no DNA, the TCRdb D assignment of TRBD1 cannot be verified. The CDR3 runs 15 residues. Germline V lookup: CDR1 SQVTM, CDR2 ANQGSEA. CDR3 sequence reads: CRQLQGAKGVRGYTF.

The chain joins TRBV9 to TRBJ2-3; TCRdb lists TRBD2, though no DNA is available to test this call. The CDR3 is 15 residues long. CDR1 is SGDLS, CDR2 YYNGEE, per germline. The chain's CDR3 is CASSVEGTSTDTQYF.

The rearrangement uses TRBV7-9 and TRBJ2-1; with no DNA, the TCRdb D assignment of TRBD1 cannot be verified. This CDR3 has 15 amino acids. The V gene's germline CDR1 is SEHNR and CDR2 FQNEAQ (reference sequence). The CDR3 spells CASSGQLIVYNEHFF.

The chain has TRBV6-1 and TRBJ2-3; absent DNA, TCRdb's TRBD2 call cannot be checked. CDR3 length: 16 amino acids. The germline V gene encodes CDR1 MNHNS and CDR2 SASEGT. CDR3 protein: CASKPGLAAITDTQYF.

The chain carries TRBV27 and TRBJ2-3. The CDR3 covers 12 residues. CDR1 is MNHEY, CDR2 SMNVEV, per germline (reference sequence). The CDR3 spells CASSSDGGTQYF.

V gene TRBV7-2 combines with J gene TRBJ1-1; TCRdb's D call, TRBD1, is unchecked because there is no DNA. CDR1 SGHTA and CDR2 FQGNSA come from the germline V gene. The CDR3 has 14 amino acids. CDR3 in amino acids: CASSSQGFGTEAFF.

The chain links TRBV5-1 to TRBJ2-1. This CDR3 contains 15 residues. Germline V CDR1 and CDR2: SGHRS, YFSETQ. Here the CDR3 reads CASSLAAYSYNEQFF.

V usage is TRBV29-1 and J usage is TRBJ1-1. CDR3 size: 12 residues. Germline V gives CDR1 SQVTM, CDR2 ANQGSEA. The CDR3 spells CSVDGPSTEAFF.

The chain couples TRBV7-2 to TRBJ2-5; checking the TCRdb D call of TRBD1 is not possible without DNA. This CDR3 spans 15 amino acids. Germline CDR1 SGHTA, CDR2 FQGNSA. The CDR3: CASSLLPGGQETQYF.

This chain joins TRBV18 and TRBJ2-2; with no DNA, the TCRdb D assignment of TRBD2 cannot be verified. The CDR3 is 17 residues long. The germline gives CDR1 KGHSH, CDR2 LQKENI. The CDR3 spells CASSPPGIGGDTGELFF.

This sequence joins TRBV13 and TRBJ2-7; the D call of TRBD1 rests on TCRdb alone, since no DNA is present to check it. CDR1 and CDR2 (germline): PRHDT, FYEKMQ (reference sequence). The CDR3 has 12 amino acids. CDR3 loop: CASSFLRQEQYF.

This chain uses TRBV18 with TRBJ2-6. Per the germline V gene, CDR1 is KGHSH and CDR2 is LQKENI. This CDR3 region has 16 residues. The chain's CDR3 is CASSDRQGSGANVLTF. Full variable domain (missing parts from reference TRBV18 and TRBJ2-6): NAGVMQNPRHLVRRRGQEARLRCSPMKGHSHVYWYRQLPEEGLKFMVYLQKENIIDESGMPKERFSAEFPKEGPSILRIQQVVRGDSAAYFCASSDRQGSGANVLTFGAGSRLTVL.

This chain joins TRBV19 and TRBJ2-7; TCRdb's D call of TRBD1 is untestable without DNA. This CDR3 region has 14 residues. CDR1 is LNHDA and CDR2 is SQIVND in the germline V gene (reference sequence). The CDR3 sequence: CASSKGQPSYEQYF.

The CDR3 region is CASSREGFSGELFF. The rearrangement uses TRBV5-1 and TRBJ2-2; checking the TCRdb D call of TRBD2 is not possible without DNA. The CDR3 has 14 residues. CDR1 is SGHRS and CDR2 is YFSETQ in the germline V gene.

The V gene is TRBV27, the J gene TRBJ2-1; TCRdb returns TRBD2, unconfirmable since there is no DNA. The CDR3 sequence is 15 residues long. In germline, CDR1 is MNHEY, CDR2 SMNVEV (reference sequence). CDR3 protein: CASSPQTSWAHEQFF.

The gene calls are TRBV18 and TRBJ2-2. In germline, CDR1 is KGHSH, CDR2 LQKENI. The CDR3 extends over 13 amino acids. This chain's CDR3 is CASSPINTGELFF.

The chain carries TRBV6-2 or TRBV6-3 and TRBJ2-1; TCRdb's D call of TRBD1 is untestable without DNA. The CDR3 spans 15 residues. Germline V gives CDR1 MNHEY, CDR2 SVGEGT. CDR3 sequence reads: CASSYSGTGYNEQFF.

This chain uses TRBV11-2 with TRBJ2-7; TCRdb proposes TRBD2, but this gene call is untestable without DNA. The CDR3 extends over 18 amino acids. In germline, CDR1 is SGHAT, CDR2 FQNNGV. The CDR3 sequence: CASSPRTSGRIRSYEQYF.

The chain is built from TRBV27 and TRBJ2-1. The CDR3 loop spans 13 amino acids. CDR1 and CDR2 from the germline V gene are MNHEY and SMNVEV (reference sequence). CDR3: CASSSYPYNEQFF.

This chain uses TRBV7-9 with TRBJ1-2. CDR1 and CDR2 from the germline V gene are SEHNR and FQNEAQ (reference sequence). The CDR3 sequence is 16 residues long. The CDR3 reads CASSLAEDTENYGYTF.

This rearrangement joins TRBV7-2 to TRBJ2-7. CDR3 size: 14 residues. Germline CDR1 is SGHTA and CDR2 is FQGNSA. The CDR3 loop reads CASSLGLVSYEQYF.

This chain connects TRBV6-1 to TRBJ1-1; TCRdb returns TRBD1, unconfirmable since there is no DNA. The CDR3 contains 14 residues. The germline V gene has CDR1 MNHNS and CDR2 SASEGT. Here the CDR3 reads CASRKGQGYTEAFF.

This chain links TRBV4-3 with TRBJ2-2. The CDR3 has 12 residues. The germline CDR1 and CDR2 sequences are LGHNA and YSLEER. CDR3 residues: CASSQGSGELFF.